The 30 T cell receptor beta chains below all came from one sample that was sequenced in a study of regulatory T cells in long-lasting Graves disease. Time point denoted: newly diagnosed GD, antithyroid drugs for less than 3 months. There was RNA extracted from PBMCs, and the TCR library was made from it. Arm-PCR of CDR3 regions with iRepertoire HTBI primers generated TCR beta libraries. TCRdb processed the multiplex PCR reads anew with MiXCR; each CDR3 protein has one entry. Among 560,000 or so distinct CDR3 sequences listed, 15% to 20% were seen once. The sample was also reused in another study, on T cells in Graves' hyperthyroidism and ophthalmopathy.

The material was peripheral blood mononuclear cells (PBMCs), obtained at new diagnosis, from a patient treated with antithyroid drugs. The origin of the receptors is a man aged 18-30 years with Graves disease.

This clonotype turned up a few times. An end of the junction does not agree with germline; a read error may underlie this. The CDR3 loop reads CACSYEAYTEAFF. In nucleotides, the CDR3 is TGTGCCTGCAGTTACGAGGCTTACACTGAAGCTTTCTTT. The rearrangement uses TRBV6-2 or TRBV6-3 and TRBJ1-1; D gene ambiguous. Per germline, CDR1 MNHEY and CDR2 SVGEGT. CDR3 length: 13 residues.

Concerning this clonotype: A much bigger clone sits one base away, suggesting this may be a read error. The chain couples TRBV7-9 to TRBJ2-3; 9 bases fit TRBD1. Germline V gives CDR1 SEHNR, CDR2 FQNEAQ (reference sequence). V lost 3 bases to trimming and J lost 9 bases; unmatched junction nucleotides: 25. This CDR3 is built from 20 residues. CDR3 sequence reads: CASSFYLQGAPGLEGCTQYF. The CDR3 DNA reads as TGTGCCAGCAGCTTCTATCTACAGGGGGCTCCCGGACTAGAAGGATGCACGCAGTATTTT.

This clonotype was counted between two and nine times. The chain is built from TRBV7-3 and TRBJ1-5; 8 bases agree with TRBD1. V dropped 5 bases and J dropped 1; count of bases not matched to a gene: 4. The CDR3 has 15 amino acids. The germline CDR1 and CDR2 sequences are SGHTA and FQGTGA. In nucleotides, the CDR3 is TGTGCCAGCAGCCCCCGGACAGGGAGCAATCAGCCCCAGCATTTT. It encodes CASSPRTGSNQPQHF.

Judged by abundance, this clonotype is medium-sized. The genes are TRBV3-1 and TRBJ2-5; D is unresolved. The V end lost 4 bases, the J end lost 5 bases, and 8 bases lay between the germline ends. The CDR3 extends over 12 amino acids. Germline V gene lookup returns CDR1 LGHDT and CDR2 YNNKEL (reference sequence). CDR3 residues: CASSPSRETQYF. For the CDR3, the DNA is TGTGCCAGCAGCCCTTCCCGGGAGACCCAGTACTTC.

This clonotype was recorded many times. The rearrangement joins TRBV27 to TRBJ2-1, with 7 bases aligning to TRBD2. Trimming at V came to 0 bases and at J to 3 bases, leaving 5 bases not matched to a gene. Germline assignment: CDR1 MNHEY and CDR2 SMNVEV (reference sequence). The CDR3 length is 16 residues. The CDR3 reads CASSLSRGSGYNEQFF. Here the CDR3 DNA reads TGTGCCAGCAGTTTATCACGCGGGAGCGGCTACAATGAGCAGTTCTTC.

This clonotype was seen more than once but under ten times. The chain carries TRBV5-5 and TRBJ2-2, with 7 bases aligning to TRBD2. The junction had 4 bases not matched to a gene; V was cut back by 0 bases and J by 2 bases. The CDR3 is made up of 16 amino acids. The germline V gene encodes CDR1 SGHKS and CDR2 YYEKEE (reference sequence). CDR3 residues: CASSLEGGVNTGELFF. CDR3 coding DNA: TGTGCCAGCAGCTTGGAGGGAGGGGTCAACACCGGGGAGCTGTTTTTT.

This clonotype occurred once. V usage is TRBV7-3 and J usage is TRBJ2-3; D not certain. The germline V gene has CDR1 SGHTA and CDR2 FQGTGA. V gave up 3 bases and J gave up 2 bases, with 6 bases separating them. This CDR3 is 13 amino acids long. This chain's CDR3 is CASSFSLTDTQYF. The CDR3 DNA is TGTGCCAGCAGCTTTTCCCTCACAGATACGCAGTATTTT.

This clonotype was recorded many times. The chain couples TRBV6-1 to TRBJ2-3; 13 nucleotides line up with TRBD2. The CDR3 has 17 residues. V shed 6 bases, J shed 5 bases, and the junction held 11 bases outside the gene matches. The germline V gene has CDR1 MNHNS and CDR2 SASEGT. The CDR3 DNA follows: TGTGCCAGCAGGATAATACCGGGACTAGCGGGACGAGATACGCAGTATTTT. Protein product: CASRIIPGLAGRDTQYF.

This clonotype came up a few times. The chain recombines TRBV5-1 with TRBJ1-2; D not certain. CDR1 is SGHRS and CDR2 is YFSETQ in the germline V gene. CDR3 size: 14 residues. V was clipped by 4 bases and J by 0 bases, with 10 bases between them. The CDR3 here is CASSPDATNYGYTF. CDR3 sequence (DNA): TGCGCCAGCAGCCCGGACGCGACTAACTATGGCTACACCTTC.

In its sample, this clonotype was seen many times. Written as DNA, the CDR3 is TGTGCCAGCAGTTTCCTAGTGGCAGATACGCAGTATTTT. Protein sequence: CASSFLVADTQYF. This chain links TRBV12-3 or TRBV12-4 with TRBJ2-3; D call uncertain. The CDR3 is 13 residues long. V was trimmed by 3 bases and J by 4 bases, leaving 8 bases between them.

In this sample, this clonotype turned up many times. This chain connects TRBV11-3 to TRBJ1-2, with D unclear. There are 12 residues in the CDR3. Trimming stripped 5 bases from V and 6 bases from J, with 10 bases between. From germline, CDR1 is SGHNT and CDR2 YENEEA. The CDR3 DNA is TGTGCCAGCAGCCCCAGGATCAATGGCTACACCTTC. Translation: CASSPRINGYTF.

This chain uses TRBV4-1 with TRBJ2-4, with 8 bases aligning to TRBD2. Per the germline V gene, CDR1 is MGHRA and CDR2 is YSYEKL. V dropped 4 bases and J dropped 4; count of bases not matched to a gene: 6. The CDR3 extends over 15 amino acids. The CDR3 DNA is TGCGCCAGCAGCCCGGGGCGGGAGGTAAAAAACATTCAGTACTTC. It yields the protein CASSPGREVKNIQYF.

This rearrangement joins TRBV2 to TRBJ2-3, with D perhaps assigned TRBD1 or TRBD2 (5 bases each). This CDR3 is 14 amino acids long. The germline V gene encodes CDR1 SNHLY and CDR2 FYNNEI. Trimming left V 7 bases short and J 1 base short, with 12 bases between. The CDR3 loop is CASTGDERTDTQYF. Here the CDR3 DNA reads TGTGCCAGCACCGGGGACGAGCGCACAGATACGCAGTATTTT.

The chain uses TRBV7-9 and TRBJ1-2, with no clear D. This CDR3 is 14 amino acids long. Germline-derived CDR1 and CDR2 are SEHNR and FQNEAQ (reference sequence). The V gene lost 8 bases and the J gene lost 2 bases, with 15 bases spanning the gap. The CDR3 DNA is TGTGCCAGCGGCAGATCCCGGGCAAACTATGGCTACACCTTC. As protein: CASGRSRANYGYTF.

This clonotype was seen repeatedly, ten times or more. The rearrangement joins TRBV28 to TRBJ2-7; the match to TRBD1 covers 8 bases. V trimming: 5 bases; J trimming: 3 bases; junction bases outside the gene matches: 3. Per germline, CDR1 MDHEN and CDR2 SYDVKM. The length of the CDR3 is 13 residues. This CDR3 reads CASSRTGFYEQYF. Here the CDR3 DNA reads TGTGCCAGCAGTCGGACAGGGTTCTACGAGCAGTACTTC.

V usage is TRBV28 and J usage is TRBJ2-1; 14 nucleotides line up with TRBD2. J was trimmed by 2 bases and V by 11 bases; bases with no gene match: 5. CDR3 length: 15 amino acids. Per the germline V gene, CDR1 is MDHEN and CDR2 is SYDVKM. As DNA, the CDR3 is TGTGCCGGAGGGACTAGCGGGAGCCCCTACAATGAGCAGTTCTTC. This gives the protein CAGGTSGSPYNEQFF.

This clonotype was observed a few times. The chain combines TRBV13 with TRBJ2-4, with TRBD1 matching 9 bases. Germline V CDR1 and CDR2: PRHDT, FYEKMQ (reference sequence). V trimming: 4 bases; J trimming: 2 bases; junction bases outside the gene matches: 0. The CDR3 totals 14 residues. The CDR3 spells CASSYRGPKNIQYF. In DNA, the CDR3 is TGTGCCAGCAGCTACAGGGGGCCCAAAAACATTCAGTACTTC.

The chain links TRBV4-2 to TRBJ1-3, with 9 bases lining up with TRBD1. Trimming removed 5 bases from V and 7 bases from J; junction bases left unmatched: 6. This CDR3 has 14 amino acids. CDR1 and CDR2 (germline): LGHNA, YNFKEQ. The CDR3 loop is CASSTRDRDNTIYF. CDR3 nucleotides: TGTGCCAGCAGCACCCGGGACAGGGATAACACCATATATTTT.

CDR3 DNA: TGTGCCGGAACCAGGGCAACTCAAGAGACCCAGTACTTC. It is translated as CAGTRATQETQYF. The chain has TRBV6-1 and TRBJ2-5, with D possibly matching TRBD1 (5 bases). Germline-derived CDR1 and CDR2 are MNHNS and SASEGT. This CDR3 contains 13 residues. V lost 11 bases and J lost 2, with 15 bases in between.

The CDR3, as DNA: TGTGCCAGCAGCTCCCTCGGGGGGACAGGGAGCGGGAGTTATGAGCAGTTCTTC. It is translated as CASSSLGGTGSGSYEQFF. This chain uses TRBV7-3 with TRBJ2-1, with a possible D match to TRBD1 (9 bases). The ends were cut back, 4 bases at V and 8 bases at J, with 27 bases in the middle. Germline V gene data show CDR1 as SGHTA and CDR2 as FQGTGA. There are 18 residues in the CDR3.

This clonotype came up many times. The genes are TRBV20-1 and TRBJ1-4, with a possible D match to TRBD1 (5 bases). Germline values: CDR1 DFQATT, CDR2 SNEGSKA (reference sequence). Trimming pared 3 bases from V and 0 bases from J, leaving 11 bases between. This CDR3 region has 15 residues. The chain's CDR3 is CSASRGGTTNEKLFF. The CDR3 coding sequence is TGCAGTGCTAGCCGGGGCGGGACAACTAATGAAAAACTGTTTTTT.

V usage is TRBV20-1 and J usage is TRBJ1-5; D might be TRBD1 (5 bases). V lost 2 bases, J lost 0 bases, and 14 bases lay in between. This CDR3 comprises 16 residues. Germline-derived CDR1 and CDR2 are DFQATT and SNEGSKA (reference sequence). CDR3 region: CSARSGDSYSNQPQHF. For the CDR3, the DNA is TGCAGTGCTAGATCGGGGGATTCATATAGCAATCAGCCCCAGCATTTT.

This clonotype came up many times. The rearrangement joins TRBV7-9 to TRBJ2-1; the match to TRBD2 covers 8 bases. Germline-derived CDR1 and CDR2 are SEHNR and FQNEAQ (reference sequence). Germline trimming cut 3 bases from V and 3 bases from J; bases unmatched to any gene: 7. The CDR3 is 16 residues long. The CDR3 loop is CASSLGAGGIYNEQFF. The CDR3 coding sequence is TGTGCCAGCAGCTTGGGGGCGGGAGGTATCTACAATGAGCAGTTCTTC.

Comments on this clonotype: A clone one base away is much larger, so this may be a read error. The chain employs TRBV15 and TRBJ2-7, with D perhaps being TRBD1 or TRBD2 (6 bases each). The CDR3 spans 13 residues. V lost 8 bases and J lost 7, with 18 bases in between. Germline loops: CDR1 LNHNV, CDR2 YYDKDF (reference sequence). The CDR3 DNA sequence: TGTGCCACCGGGGGGCAAACCTACAATGAGCAGTACTTC. Residues: CATGGQTYNEQYF. Drawing the rest from reference TRBV15 and TRBJ2-7, the complete variable domain is DAMVIQNPRYQVTQFGKPVTLSCSQTLNHNVMYWYQQKSSQAPKLLFHYYDKDFNNEADTPDNFQSRRPNTSFCFLDIRSPGLGDTAMYLCATGGQTYNEQYFGPGTRLTVT.

This clonotype was counted ten times or more. The rearrangement links TRBV13 to TRBJ1-1; the D gene is possibly TRBD1 (5 bases). V was shortened by 3 bases and J by 11 bases, with 19 bases between the two germline ends. There are 14 residues in the CDR3. Per germline, CDR1 PRHDT and CDR2 FYEKMQ (reference sequence). CDR3 nucleotide sequence: TGTGCCAGCAGCTTCGGCTCGGGACCCCACTTGGCTTTCTTT. Amino acids: CASSFGSGPHLAFF. Looking up the rest from reference TRBV13 and TRBJ1-1 gives the full variable domain: AAGVIQSPRHLIKEKRETATLKCYPIPRHDTVYWYQQGPGQDPQFLISFYEKMQSDKGSIPDRFSAQQFSDYHSELNMSSLELGDSALYFCASSFGSGPHLAFFGQGTRLTVV.

Ten or more counts support this clonotype. CDR3 sequence (DNA): TGTGCCAGCAGTTCTCGGTCTATGAACACTGAAGCTTTCTTT. The encoded protein is CASSSRSMNTEAFF. The V and J genes are TRBV27 and TRBJ1-1; D unclear. Germline lookup yields CDR1 MNHEY and CDR2 SMNVEV (reference sequence). The CDR3 has 14 residues. Trimming took off 4 bases at V and 0 bases at J, with 9 bases between the two ends.

In this sample, this clonotype turned up many times. The CDR3 reads CASGLDLTGFYGYTF. CDR3 bases: TGTGCTAGTGGTTTGGATTTGACAGGGTTTTATGGCTACACCTTC. The chain recombines TRBV12-5 with TRBJ1-2; 7 nucleotides agree with TRBD1. Germline trimming cut 1 base from V and 5 bases from J; bases unmatched to any gene: 7. CDR3 length: 15 amino acids. Germline values: CDR1 LGHNT, CDR2 FRNRAP.

This sequence joins TRBV9 and TRBJ2-2; 11 bases match TRBD2. Germline CDR1 is SGDLS and CDR2 is YYNGEE. This CDR3 region has 15 residues. The V and J ends lost 2 bases and 6 bases, in that order; junction bases with no gene match: 3. CDR3 residues: CASSVTSGIPGELFF. In nucleotides, the CDR3 is TGTGCCAGCAGCGTGACTAGCGGGATACCCGGGGAGCTGTTTTTT.

The V and J genes are TRBV6-2 or TRBV6-3 and TRBJ1-5, with D uncertain. The germline V and J ends were trimmed by 2 bases and 7 bases, with 9 bases remaining between them. Germline CDR1 and CDR2: MNHEY and SVGEGT. There are 13 residues in the CDR3. CDR3 DNA sequence: TGTGCCAGCAGTTACCAGGAAAACCAGCCCCAGCATTTT. This translates into CASSYQENQPQHF.

This chain joins TRBV5-8 and TRBJ1-5; no reliable D call. Trimming cost V 3 bases and J 3 bases, with 10 bases left between them. CDR3 size: 14 residues. The V gene's germline CDR1 is SGHTS and CDR2 YDEGEE. The CDR3 sequence: CASSSRSHNQPQHF. The CDR3 DNA sequence: TGTGCCAGCAGCTCCAGGAGTCACAATCAGCCCCAGCATTTT.